Listed below are T cell receptor beta chains from one sample, sequenced in a study of T cell responses to AZD1222 COVID-19 vaccine. The protocol was immunoSEQ multiplex PCR, while the TCRdb copy is restricted to in-frame clones and leaves out a portion. This table holds 90,000 to 150,000 clones, around 90% found once. The sample consisted of peripheral blood, taken 28 days after the second AZD1222 dose. The receptors here all came from an adult who received the AZD1222 COVID-19 vaccine. Both conserved end residues are part of each CDR3. Fields, in order: CDR3 length, V gene, D gene, J gene, clone size, CDR3 protein, CDR3 DNA. D genes are given only for firm matches. Where a row states a size, it is once, few, many or the class of an expanded clone; other rows omit it.

len: 15; v_gene: TRBV5-5; d_gene: TRBD2; j_gene: TRBJ2-1; abundance: once; CDR3aa: CASSLVIAGDNEQFF; CDR3nt: TGTGCCAGCAGCTTGGTAATAGCGGGGGATAATGAGCAGTTCTTC
len: 14; v_gene: TRBV5-1; d_gene: TRBD1; j_gene: TRBJ1-1; abundance: NA; CDR3aa: CASSGGTEGTEAFF; CDR3nt: TGCGCCAGCAGCGGGGGGACAGAGGGCACTGAAGCTTTCTTT
len: 17; v_gene: TRBV11-2; d_gene: TRBD1; j_gene: TRBJ1-2; abundance: NA; CDR3aa: CASSSYRGRYLNYGYTF; CDR3nt: TGTGCCAGCAGCTCCTACAGGGGCCGATACTTAAACTATGGCTACACCTTC
len: 13; v_gene: TRBV28; d_gene: NA; j_gene: TRBJ1-5; abundance: NA; CDR3aa: CASRPDILQPQHF; CDR3nt: TGTGCCAGCAGGCCGGACATTCTTCAGCCCCAGCATTTT
len: 15; v_gene: TRBV10-3; d_gene: NA; j_gene: TRBJ1-6; abundance: NA; CDR3aa: CAIGKAPGHNSPLHF; CDR3nt: TGTGCCATCGGTAAGGCCCCCGGCCATAATTCACCCCTCCACTTT
len: 13; v_gene: TRBV18; d_gene: NA; j_gene: TRBJ1-2; abundance: NA; CDR3aa: CASSPGTNYGYTF; CDR3nt: TGTGCCAGCTCACCAGGGACCAACTATGGCTACACCTTC
len: 15; v_gene: TRBV19; d_gene: NA; j_gene: TRBJ1-1; abundance: NA; CDR3aa: CASSSPGQLNTEAFF; CDR3nt: TGTGCCAGTAGTTCGCCGGGACAACTGAACACTGAAGCTTTCTTT
len: 13; v_gene: TRBV24-1; d_gene: NA; j_gene: TRBJ1-2; abundance: few; CDR3aa: CATSDGGSYGYTF; CDR3nt: TGTGCCACCAGTGATGGGGGGTCTTATGGCTACACCTTC
len: 14; v_gene: TRBV4-2; d_gene: TRBD1; j_gene: TRBJ1-5; abundance: NA; CDR3aa: CASSQGQGIQPQHF; CDR3nt: TGTGCCAGCAGCCAAGGACAGGGGATACAGCCCCAGCATTTT
len: 14; v_gene: TRBV3-1/TRBV3-2; d_gene: TRBD2; j_gene: TRBJ2-7; abundance: few; CDR3aa: CASSRSGGAREQYF; CDR3nt: TGTGCCAGCAGCCGAAGCGGGGGGGCCAGGGAGCAGTACTTC
len: 14; v_gene: TRBV19; d_gene: NA; j_gene: TRBJ1-5; abundance: NA; CDR3aa: CASSIAGRNQPQHF; CDR3nt: TGTGCCAGTAGTATTGCAGGGAGGAATCAGCCCCAGCATTTT
len: 15; v_gene: TRBV6-5; d_gene: NA; j_gene: TRBJ2-2; abundance: NA; CDR3aa: CASGAGRPGTGELFF; CDR3nt: TGTGCCAGTGGGGCGGGGCGTCCGGGCACCGGGGAGCTGTTTTTT
len: 12; v_gene: TRBV10-3; d_gene: NA; j_gene: TRBJ1-3; abundance: NA; CDR3aa: CAISSAGNTIYF; CDR3nt: TGTGCCATCTCGAGTGCTGGAAACACCATATATTTT
len: 15; v_gene: TRBV19; d_gene: NA; j_gene: TRBJ2-1; abundance: NA; CDR3aa: CASSPSQGVHNEQFF; CDR3nt: TGTGCCAGTAGCCCTAGTCAGGGCGTCCACAATGAGCAGTTCTTC
len: 17; v_gene: TRBV15; d_gene: TRBD1; j_gene: TRBJ2-1; abundance: NA; CDR3aa: CATSRFTGVIGSNEQFF; CDR3nt: TGTGCCACCAGCAGATTTACAGGGGTGATTGGTTCCAATGAGCAGTTCTTC
len: 15; v_gene: TRBV24-1; d_gene: TRBD1; j_gene: TRBJ1-2; abundance: NA; CDR3aa: CATSESGTAYYGYTF; CDR3nt: TGTGCCACCAGTGAGTCCGGGACAGCTTATTATGGCTACACCTTC
len: 13; v_gene: TRBV12-3/TRBV12-4; d_gene: TRBD1; j_gene: TRBJ1-2; abundance: NA; CDR3aa: CASSRGGQGVYTF; CDR3nt: TGTGCCAGCAGCCGAGGCGGACAGGGTGTCTACACCTTC
len: 15; v_gene: TRBV9; d_gene: NA; j_gene: TRBJ2-3; abundance: NA; CDR3aa: CASSVASRHMDTQYF; CDR3nt: TGTGCCAGCAGCGTAGCATCTCGTCATATGGATACGCAGTATTTT
len: 13; v_gene: TRBV19; d_gene: NA; j_gene: TRBJ2-7; abundance: NA; CDR3aa: CASQSRSSYEQYF; CDR3nt: TGTGCCAGCCAATCCCGATCCTCCTACGAGCAGTACTTC
len: 13; v_gene: TRBV30; d_gene: TRBD1; j_gene: TRBJ2-3; abundance: NA; CDR3aa: CAYGTGRTDTQYF; CDR3nt: TGTGCCTACGGGACAGGGCGGACAGATACGCAGTATTTT
len: 14; v_gene: TRBV18; d_gene: NA; j_gene: TRBJ1-2; abundance: NA; CDR3aa: CASSPGPLNYGYTF; CDR3nt: TGTGCCAGCTCACCAGGGCCGTTGAACTATGGCTACACCTTC
len: 13; v_gene: TRBV6-2/TRBV6-3; d_gene: NA; j_gene: TRBJ2-5; abundance: NA; CDR3aa: CASSYSPSLAQYF; CDR3nt: TGTGCCAGCAGTTACTCTCCCAGTTTGGCCCAGTACTTC
len: 16; v_gene: TRBV5-1; d_gene: NA; j_gene: TRBJ1-5; abundance: NA; CDR3aa: CASDRIRPSSNQPQHF; CDR3nt: TGCGCCAGCGACCGCATTCGACCGTCGAGCAATCAGCCCCAGCATTTT
len: 15; v_gene: TRBV9; d_gene: NA; j_gene: TRBJ1-1; abundance: NA; CDR3aa: CASSREPGRSTEAFF; CDR3nt: TGTGCCAGCAGCCGAGAACCGGGAAGGAGCACTGAAGCTTTCTTT
len: 15; v_gene: TRBV19; d_gene: TRBD1; j_gene: TRBJ1-2; abundance: NA; CDR3aa: CASSTHRQGNYGYTF; CDR3nt: TGTGCCAGTAGTACCCACAGACAGGGGAACTATGGCTACACCTTC
len: 16; v_gene: TRBV7-8; d_gene: TRBD1; j_gene: TRBJ1-2; abundance: NA; CDR3aa: CASSFKQGGGNYGYTF; CDR3nt: TGTGCCAGCAGCTTCAAACAGGGAGGGGGCAACTATGGCTACACCTTC
len: 12; v_gene: TRBV6-5; d_gene: NA; j_gene: TRBJ1-2; abundance: NA; CDR3aa: CASRKRDYGYTF; CDR3nt: TGTGCCAGCAGAAAACGAGACTATGGCTACACCTTC
len: 13; v_gene: TRBV19; d_gene: NA; j_gene: TRBJ1-1; abundance: NA; CDR3aa: CASSVTENTEAFF; CDR3nt: TGTGCCAGTAGCGTAACAGAGAACACTGAAGCTTTCTTT
len: 14; v_gene: TRBV14; d_gene: NA; j_gene: TRBJ2-2; abundance: NA; CDR3aa: CASSRNLEAGELFF; CDR3nt: TGTGCCAGCAGCCGAAACCTAGAGGCCGGGGAGCTGTTTTTT
len: 18; v_gene: TRBV6-2/TRBV6-3; d_gene: TRBD1; j_gene: TRBJ1-1; abundance: NA; CDR3aa: CASSKRVPGQGENTEAFF; CDR3nt: TGTGCCAGCAGTAAACGGGTCCCGGGACAGGGTGAGAACACTGAAGCTTTCTTT
len: 13; v_gene: TRBV9; d_gene: NA; j_gene: TRBJ2-5; abundance: NA; CDR3aa: CASSPYIRETQYF; CDR3nt: TGTGCCAGCAGCCCTTATATCAGGGAGACCCAGTACTTC
len: 14; v_gene: TRBV7-6; d_gene: NA; j_gene: TRBJ1-2; abundance: NA; CDR3aa: CASSSGQPRYGYTF; CDR3nt: TGTGCCAGCAGCTCAGGACAGCCCCGCTATGGCTACACCTTC
len: 17; v_gene: TRBV5-1; d_gene: NA; j_gene: TRBJ2-2; abundance: NA; CDR3aa: CASSLMATGPNTGELFF; CDR3nt: TGCGCCAGCAGCTTGATGGCCACAGGGCCGAACACCGGGGAGCTGTTTTTT
len: 14; v_gene: TRBV18; d_gene: TRBD1; j_gene: TRBJ1-2; abundance: NA; CDR3aa: CASSPQGQGYGYTF; CDR3nt: TGTGCCAGCTCACCCCAGGGACAGGGGTACGGCTACACCTTC
len: 13; v_gene: TRBV28; d_gene: NA; j_gene: TRBJ1-2; abundance: NA; CDR3aa: CASSSPPGYGYTF; CDR3nt: TGTGCCAGCAGTTCCCCGCCTGGCTATGGCTACACCTTC
len: 14; v_gene: TRBV7-2; d_gene: NA; j_gene: TRBJ2-2; abundance: NA; CDR3aa: CASSRPGGTGELFF; CDR3nt: TGTGCCAGCAGTCGTCCGGGCGGCACCGGGGAGCTGTTTTTT
len: 15; v_gene: TRBV15; d_gene: NA; j_gene: TRBJ2-1; abundance: NA; CDR3aa: CATSRDRSGGNEQFF; CDR3nt: TGTGCCACCAGCAGAGATAGGTCTGGCGGCAATGAGCAGTTCTTC
len: 15; v_gene: TRBV10-3; d_gene: TRBD1; j_gene: TRBJ2-1; abundance: NA; CDR3aa: CAISETGQVGNEQFF; CDR3nt: TGTGCCATCAGTGAGACGGGACAGGTGGGAAATGAGCAGTTCTTC
len: 14; v_gene: TRBV5-4; d_gene: TRBD1; j_gene: TRBJ1-2; abundance: NA; CDR3aa: CASSQYSGGYGYTF; CDR3nt: TGTGCCAGCAGCCAATACTCAGGGGGCTATGGCTACACCTTC
len: 17; v_gene: TRBV7-8; d_gene: TRBD1; j_gene: TRBJ1-1; abundance: NA; CDR3aa: CASSGPGQTLMGSEAFF; CDR3nt: TGTGCCAGCAGCGGACCGGGACAGACCCTAATGGGGTCTGAAGCTTTCTTT
len: 13; v_gene: TRBV15; d_gene: NA; j_gene: TRBJ1-1; abundance: few; CDR3aa: CATSTVGFGEAFF; CDR3nt: TGTGCCACCAGCACGGTGGGTTTTGGAGAAGCTTTCTTT
len: 15; v_gene: TRBV7-6; d_gene: NA; j_gene: TRBJ2-5; abundance: NA; CDR3aa: CASSLVGLSQETQYF; CDR3nt: TGTGCCAGCAGCTTAGTGGGACTTTCCCAAGAGACCCAGTACTTC
len: 13; v_gene: TRBV11-1; d_gene: NA; j_gene: TRBJ1-1; abundance: NA; CDR3aa: CASSLDRGTEAFF; CDR3nt: TGTGCCAGCAGCTTAGATCGGGGGACTGAAGCTTTCTTT
len: 15; v_gene: TRBV28; d_gene: NA; j_gene: TRBJ1-2; abundance: NA; CDR3aa: CASSSSGVIDYGYTF; CDR3nt: TGTGCCAGCAGTTCCTCAGGGGTAATAGACTATGGCTACACCTTC
len: 17; v_gene: TRBV6-2/TRBV6-3; d_gene: TRBD1; j_gene: TRBJ1-5; abundance: once; CDR3aa: CASSRGTGGRSNQPQHF; CDR3nt: TGTGCCAGCAGCAGGGGGACAGGGGGTAGGAGCAATCAGCCCCAGCATTTT
len: 14; v_gene: TRBV5-6; d_gene: NA; j_gene: TRBJ1-2; abundance: NA; CDR3aa: CASSLGTQVYGYTF; CDR3nt: TGTGCCAGCAGCTTGGGGACTCAGGTCTATGGCTACACCTTC
len: 15; v_gene: TRBV19; d_gene: NA; j_gene: TRBJ1-1; abundance: NA; CDR3aa: CASSPPPQGNTEAFF; CDR3nt: TGTGCCAGTAGCCCGCCTCCACAGGGGAACACTGAAGCTTTCTTT
len: 16; v_gene: TRBV3-1/TRBV3-2; d_gene: NA; j_gene: TRBJ1-6; abundance: few; CDR3aa: CASSQSVRDTNSPLHF; CDR3nt: TGTGCCAGCAGCCAGTCCGTGAGGGACACGAATTCACCCCTCCACTTT
len: 13; v_gene: TRBV18; d_gene: TRBD1; j_gene: TRBJ1-2; abundance: NA; CDR3aa: CASSLGTDYGYTF; CDR3nt: TGTGCCAGCTCACTGGGGACAGACTATGGCTACACCTTC
len: 14; v_gene: TRBV6-2/TRBV6-3; d_gene: NA; j_gene: TRBJ1-3; abundance: NA; CDR3aa: CASSSPASGNTIYF; CDR3nt: TGTGCCAGCAGTTCGCCAGCCTCTGGAAACACCATATATTTT
len: 15; v_gene: TRBV11-3; d_gene: TRBD2; j_gene: TRBJ2-3; abundance: NA; CDR3aa: CASSSTSGGSDTQYF; CDR3nt: TGTGCCAGCAGCTCAACTAGCGGGGGGTCAGATACGCAGTATTTT
len: 15; v_gene: TRBV13; d_gene: TRBD1; j_gene: TRBJ1-6; abundance: few; CDR3aa: CASSSRGQNNSPLHF; CDR3nt: TGTGCCAGCAGCTCACGGGGACAGAATAATTCACCCCTCCACTTT
len: 12; v_gene: TRBV19; d_gene: TRBD1; j_gene: TRBJ2-4; abundance: NA; CDR3aa: CATWDRKNIQYF; CDR3nt: TGTGCCACCTGGGACAGAAAAAACATTCAGTACTTC
len: 11; v_gene: TRBV20-1; d_gene: NA; j_gene: TRBJ1-3; abundance: NA; CDR3aa: CSADADGTIYF; CDR3nt: TGCAGTGCCGACGCAGATGGCACCATATATTTT
len: 15; v_gene: TRBV29-1; d_gene: NA; j_gene: TRBJ1-4; abundance: NA; CDR3aa: CSVLGTGQSNEKLFF; CDR3nt: TGCAGCGTACTCGGGACGGGCCAATCTAATGAAAAACTGTTTTTT
len: 18; v_gene: TRBV18; d_gene: NA; j_gene: TRBJ1-3; abundance: NA; CDR3aa: CASSPRESGWSSGNTIYF; CDR3nt: TGTGCCAGCTCACCACGGGAGAGCGGCTGGTCCTCTGGAAACACCATATATTTT